Below are 15 T cell receptor beta chains sequenced from a single sample in a study of blood T cell repertoires in COVID-19 (dated by TCRdb to between 2020 and 2021). Libraries were built with the immunoSEQ multiplex PCR assay. TCRdb re-hosts the immuneACCESS table, in-frame sequences only. Its copies lack some clones; in the studies checked, an unresolved V gene accounts for under half of them, and the cause for the rest is not known. Across this sample there are under 250,000 clones, with approximately 81% seen only once. The biggest ten clones account for roughly 2.8% of the sample. The sample taken for sequencing was peripheral blood. The receptor set was obtained from a man aged 45-65 years who had recovered from COVID-19.

About this clone itself: The same CDR3 can be traced to other DNA sequences in this sample. The rearrangement joins TRBV6-5 to TRBJ2-7; 10 bases are a match to TRBD1. Germline V gives CDR1 MNHEY, CDR2 SVGAGI. CDR3 length: 15 residues. V shed 0 bases and J 2 bases; nucleotides not matched to a gene: 1. In nucleotides, the CDR3 is TGTGCCAGCAGTTACTCCGGACAGGGGGCCTACGAGCAGTACTTC. The encoded protein is CASSYSGQGAYEQYF.

This clone was detected once. The chain couples TRBV19 to TRBJ1-1; TRBD1 matches 7 bases. The CDR3 extends over 12 amino acids. The V gene end was trimmed by 5 bases and the J gene end by 11 bases; junction bases not matched to a gene: 8. The germline V gene has CDR1 LNHDA and CDR2 SQIVND (reference sequence). In DNA form, the CDR3 reads TGTGCCAGTAGTCCTGACAGGGAGGCGGCTTTCTTT. The encoded protein is CASSPDREAAFF.

The chain combines TRBV19 with TRBJ2-2, with 14 bases fitting TRBD2. V dropped 8 bases and J dropped 7; count of bases not matched to a gene: 9. CDR3 size: 16 residues. Germline V lookup: CDR1 LNHDA, CDR2 SQIVND (reference sequence). CDR3 bases: TGTGCCAGTTCCCCCCAAGGACTAGCGGGAGGCGGGGAGCTGTTTTTT. Translation gives CASSPQGLAGGGELFF.

The chain couples TRBV7-9 to TRBJ1-1; no firm D call. Germline V CDR1 and CDR2: SEHNR, FQNEAQ (reference sequence). Trimming removed 1 base at V and 8 bases at J, with 14 bases between. The CDR3 totals 14 residues. Written as DNA, the CDR3 is TGTGCCAGCAGCTTAGACCTAACCAGGCAGGAAGCTTTCTTT. It translates to CASSLDLTRQEAFF.

The chain links TRBV5-1 to TRBJ2-6; 10 bases are a match to TRBD1. The V gene's germline CDR1 is SGHRS and CDR2 YFSETQ. V lost 3 bases to trimming and J lost 1 base; unmatched junction nucleotides: 7. This CDR3 has 18 residues. The chain's CDR3 is CASSSTGTGVSGANVLTF. Here the CDR3 DNA reads TGCGCCAGCAGCTCTACCGGGACAGGGGTATCTGGGGCCAACGTCCTGACTTTC.

The V and J genes are TRBV28 and TRBJ1-1; 7 nucleotides align to TRBD1. Germline V gives CDR1 MDHEN, CDR2 SYDVKM. CDR3 size: 12 residues. The J segment lost 7 bases and the V segment lost 2 bases, leaving 1 base of the junction unmatched. The CDR3 DNA reads TGTGCCAGCAGTTTAGGGGACAGTGAAGCTTTCTTT. Residues: CASSLGDSEAFF.

The chain joins TRBV6-5 to TRBJ2-3; TRBD2 agrees at 9 bases. Germline CDR1 MNHEY, CDR2 SVGAGI. The CDR3 loop spans 15 amino acids. V dropped 6 bases and J dropped 0; count of bases not matched to a gene: 4. The CDR3 protein is CASRRREGSTDTQYF. CDR3 DNA sequence: TGTGCCAGCAGGAGGCGGGAGGGGAGCACAGATACGCAGTATTTT.

The chain has TRBV3-1 (or the pseudogene TRBV3-2) and TRBJ2-3, with D possibly matching TRBD2 (5 bases). CDR1 is LGHDT, CDR2 YNNKEL, per germline (reference sequence). The CDR3 has 13 residues. The germline V and J ends were trimmed by 0 bases and 12 bases, with 13 bases remaining between them. Here the CDR3 reads CASSQDLRTAQYF. CDR3 sequence (DNA): TGTGCCAGCAGCCAAGATCTTCGGACTGCCCAGTATTTT.

This clone appeared a few times. V gene TRBV15 combines with J gene TRBJ1-6; D possibly corresponds to TRBD1 (6 bases). Germline V gene lookup returns CDR1 LNHNV and CDR2 YYDKDF (reference sequence). The CDR3 is made up of 16 amino acids. V dropped 1 base and J dropped 7 bases, with 14 bases sitting between them. CDR3 bases: TGTGCCACCAGCAGAGGCACCGGGACAAGGAATTCACCCCTCCACTTT. Its translation: CATSRGTGTRNSPLHF.

The chain employs TRBV11-3 and TRBJ2-1, with a possible D match to TRBD2 (6 bases). V was cut by 1 base and J by 8 bases, with 15 bases left in between. The CDR3 has 15 residues. CDR1 is SGHNT, CDR2 YENEEA, per germline. The DNA of the CDR3 is TGTGCCAGCAGCTTAGCGGGAGTGGGGAACTATGAGCAGTTCTTC. Protein sequence: CASSLAGVGNYEQFF. Full variable domain (outside the CDR3, taken from reference TRBV11-3 and TRBJ2-1): EAGVVQSPRYKIIEKKQPVAFWCNPISGHNTLYWYLQNLGQGPELLIRYENEEAVDDSQLPKDRFSAERLKGVDSTLKIQPAELGDSAVYLCASSLAGVGNYEQFFGPGTRLTVL.

The chain carries TRBV5-8 and TRBJ1-5; 11 nucleotides line up with TRBD1. The CDR3 runs 19 residues. Per germline, CDR1 SGHTS and CDR2 YDEGEE. Losses at the gene ends were 0 bases for V and 2 bases for J; bases not matched to a gene: 10. The CDR3 sequence is CASSLDLDRGRLRNQPQHF. CDR3 nucleotide sequence: TGTGCCAGCAGCTTGGATCTGGACAGGGGGCGTTTGCGCAATCAGCCCCAGCATTTT.

A few counts support this clone. The rearrangement joins TRBV7-2 to TRBJ1-3, with TRBD1 matching over 7 bases. The V segment lost 4 bases and the J segment 0 bases; nucleotides outside the gene matches: 6. The CDR3 runs 16 residues. Germline CDR1 SGHTA, CDR2 FQGNSA. The CDR3 spells CASSSRGQSSGNTIYF. In DNA, the CDR3 is TGTGCCAGCAGCTCCAGGGGACAGAGCTCTGGAAACACCATATATTTT.

This clone has just one count. This rearrangement joins TRBV18 to TRBJ1-1, with 10 positions matching TRBD1. J lost 2 bases, V lost 5 bases, and 2 bases had no gene match. This CDR3 region has 14 residues. Germline V gives CDR1 KGHSH, CDR2 LQKENI. CDR3 region: CASSTTGGNTEAFF. In DNA, the CDR3 is TGTGCCAGCTCAACGACAGGGGGCAACACTGAAGCTTTCTTT.

The V and J genes are TRBV28 and TRBJ1-5, with 8 bases that match TRBD1. The germline CDR1 and CDR2 sequences are MDHEN and SYDVKM. After removal of 5 bases from V and 3 bases from J, the junction contained 6 bases not matched to a gene. The CDR3 contains 15 residues. The CDR3 here is CASSKDRALNQPQHF. CDR3 coding DNA: TGTGCCAGCAGTAAGGACAGGGCGCTCAATCAGCCCCAGCATTTT. The full variable domain, with the rest looked up from reference TRBV28 and TRBJ1-5, is DVKVTQSSRYLVKRTGEKVFLECVQDMDHENMFWYRQDPGLGLRLIYFSYDVKMKEKGDIPEGYSVSREKKERFSLILESASTNQTSMYLCASSKDRALNQPQHFGDGTRLSIL.

The J gene is TRBJ2-2, the V gene TRBV11-2, with D hard to call. The CDR3 has 13 residues. The V and J ends lost 0 bases and 8 bases respectively, with 7 bases between them. Germline CDR1 and CDR2: SGHAT and FQNNGV. The CDR3 DNA follows: TGTGCCAGCAGCTTAGAATCAAAAGGGGAGCTGTTTTTT. Amino acid sequence: CASSLESKGELFF.